A single sample gave rise to the 5 T cell receptor beta chains below, sequenced in a study of blood T cell repertoires in COVID-19. TCRdb keeps only in-frame clones here, not all; method: immunoSEQ multiplex PCR. The sample consists of almost 200,000 clones, about 86% of them appearing once. The sequenced material came from peripheral blood. These TCRs come from a woman aged 70-85 years with acute or convalescent COVID-19.

This clone was counted a single time. The CDR3 nucleotides read TGCAGTGCTAGTGGGGGAGTTTTAATCTACGAGCAGTACTTC. Amino acid sequence: CSASGGVLIYEQYF. The rearrangement joins TRBV20-1 to TRBJ2-7; D may be TRBD1 or TRBD2 (5 bases each). The germline gives CDR1 DFQATT, CDR2 SNEGSKA (reference sequence). V was clipped by 3 bases and J by 3 bases, with 15 bases between them. The CDR3 extends over 14 amino acids.

V and J are TRBV13 and TRBJ2-1; TRBD2 agrees at 8 bases. After removal of 4 bases from V and 8 bases from J, the junction contained 13 bases not matched to a gene. The length of the CDR3 is 16 residues. Germline CDR1 reads PRHDT; CDR2 reads FYEKMQ (reference sequence). CDR3 sequence (DNA): TGTGCCAGCAGCTGGGGGAGAGCGGGAGTCGGGGATGAGCAGTTCTTC. Translated, it gives CASSWGRAGVGDEQFF.

In the case of this clone: The junction departs from germline at one end; a sequencing error may be responsible. The chain is built from TRBV5-4 and TRBJ2-3, with D hard to call. This CDR3 is 14 amino acids long. CDR1 SGHNT and CDR2 YYREEE come from the germline V gene (reference sequence). The CDR3 bases are TGTGCCAGCAGTTTGGTGGGCGCGACAGATACGCAGTATTTT. Protein sequence: CASSLVGATDTQYF.

The chain employs TRBV28 and TRBJ2-1; no reliable D call. V dropped 8 bases and J dropped 6 bases, with 14 bases sitting between them. CDR1 MDHEN and CDR2 SYDVKM come from the germline V gene. The CDR3 loop spans 13 amino acids. The CDR3 region has the DNA TGTGCCAGCGGCAGGTCAGGCCTCAATGAGCAGTTCTTC. This gives the protein CASGRSGLNEQFF.

The chain carries TRBV28 and TRBJ2-7; 9 bases line up with TRBD2. The CDR3 covers 14 residues. Germline V gene sequence: CDR1 MDHEN, CDR2 SYDVKM. Trimming removed 2 bases from V and 5 bases from J; junction bases left unmatched: 4. The CDR3 coding sequence is TGTGCCAGCAGTTTAGTAAGCGGGAGGAACGAGCAGTACTTC. Encoded protein: CASSLVSGRNEQYF.